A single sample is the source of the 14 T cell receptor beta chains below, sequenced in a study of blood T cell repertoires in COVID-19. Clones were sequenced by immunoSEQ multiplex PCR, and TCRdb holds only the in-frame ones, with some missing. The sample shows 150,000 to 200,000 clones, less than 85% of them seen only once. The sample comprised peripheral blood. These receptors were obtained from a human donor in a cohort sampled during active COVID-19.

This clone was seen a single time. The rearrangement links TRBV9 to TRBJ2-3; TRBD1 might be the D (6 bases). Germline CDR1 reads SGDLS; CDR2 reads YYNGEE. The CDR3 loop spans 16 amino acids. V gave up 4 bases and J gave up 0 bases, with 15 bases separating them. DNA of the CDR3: TGTGCCAGCAGCACCGCCAGGGGTTCTAGCACAGATACGCAGTATTTT. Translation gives CASSTARGSSTDTQYF.

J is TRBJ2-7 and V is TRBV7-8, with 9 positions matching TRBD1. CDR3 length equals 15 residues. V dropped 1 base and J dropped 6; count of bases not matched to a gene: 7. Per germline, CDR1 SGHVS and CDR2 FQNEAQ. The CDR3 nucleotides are TGTGCCAGCAGCTTAGTGTTGGACAGGGGAAGCGAGCAGTACTTC. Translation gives CASSLVLDRGSEQYF.

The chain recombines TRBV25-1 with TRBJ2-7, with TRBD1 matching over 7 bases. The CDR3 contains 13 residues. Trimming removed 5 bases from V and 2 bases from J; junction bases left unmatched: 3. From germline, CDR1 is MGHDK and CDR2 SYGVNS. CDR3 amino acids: CASSRQGTYEQYF. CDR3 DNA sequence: TGTGCCAGCAGTAGACAGGGCACCTACGAGCAGTACTTC.

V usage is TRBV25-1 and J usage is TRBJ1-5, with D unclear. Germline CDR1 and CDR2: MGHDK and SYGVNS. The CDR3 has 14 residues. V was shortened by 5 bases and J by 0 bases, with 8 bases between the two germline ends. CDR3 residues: CASSSGSSNQPQHF. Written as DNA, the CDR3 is TGTGCCAGCAGTTCCGGGAGTAGCAATCAGCCCCAGCATTTT.

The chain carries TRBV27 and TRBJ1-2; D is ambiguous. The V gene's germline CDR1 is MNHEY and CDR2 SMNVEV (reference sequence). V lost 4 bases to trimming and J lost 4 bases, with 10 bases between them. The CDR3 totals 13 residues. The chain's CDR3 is CASSWSGFYGYTF. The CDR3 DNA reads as TGTGCCAGCAGTTGGTCCGGGTTCTATGGCTACACCTTC.

CDR3 coding DNA: TGTGCCAGCAGTCTCGGACTAGCGGGGGGGCCCACCGGGGAGCTGTTTTTT. Protein product: CASSLGLAGGPTGELFF. The chain uses TRBV3-1 (or the pseudogene TRBV3-2) and TRBJ2-2; 15 positions agree with TRBD2. With 6 bases clipped from V and 4 bases from J, the junction kept 6 bases outside the gene matches. Germline CDR1 reads LGHDT; CDR2 reads YNNKEL (reference sequence). CDR3 length equals 17 residues.

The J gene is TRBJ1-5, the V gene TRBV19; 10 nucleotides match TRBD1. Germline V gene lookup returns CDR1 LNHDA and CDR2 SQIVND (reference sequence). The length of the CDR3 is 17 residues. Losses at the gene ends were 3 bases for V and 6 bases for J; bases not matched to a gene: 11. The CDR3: CASSINRDRGSGQPQHF. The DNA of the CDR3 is TGTGCCAGTAGTATCAACCGGGACAGGGGATCGGGTCAGCCCCAGCATTTT.

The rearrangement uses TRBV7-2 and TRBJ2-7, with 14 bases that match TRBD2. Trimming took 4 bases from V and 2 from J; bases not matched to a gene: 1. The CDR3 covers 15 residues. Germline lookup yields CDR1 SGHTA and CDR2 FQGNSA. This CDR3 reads CASSSGLAGAYEQYF. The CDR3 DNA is TGTGCCAGCAGCTCGGGACTAGCGGGGGCCTACGAGCAGTACTTC.

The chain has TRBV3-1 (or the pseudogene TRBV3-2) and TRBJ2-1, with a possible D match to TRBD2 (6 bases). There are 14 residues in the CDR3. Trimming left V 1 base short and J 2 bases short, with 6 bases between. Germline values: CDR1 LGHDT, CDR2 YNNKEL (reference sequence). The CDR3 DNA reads TGTGCCAGCAGCCAAGGACTAGCCTACAATGAGCAGTTCTTC. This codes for CASSQGLAYNEQFF.

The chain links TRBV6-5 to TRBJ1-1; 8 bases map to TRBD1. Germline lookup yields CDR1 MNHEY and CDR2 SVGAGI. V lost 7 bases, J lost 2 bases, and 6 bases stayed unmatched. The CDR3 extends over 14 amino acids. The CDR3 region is CASTRGQENTEAFF. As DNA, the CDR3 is TGTGCCAGCACTCGGGGACAGGAAAACACTGAAGCTTTCTTT.

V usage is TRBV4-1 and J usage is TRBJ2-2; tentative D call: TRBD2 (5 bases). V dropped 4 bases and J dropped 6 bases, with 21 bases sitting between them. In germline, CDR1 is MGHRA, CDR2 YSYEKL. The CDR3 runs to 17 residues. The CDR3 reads CASSLGVGGQGSGELFF. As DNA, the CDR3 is TGCGCCAGCAGCCTCGGAGTAGGAGGTCAAGGGTCCGGGGAGCTGTTTTTT.

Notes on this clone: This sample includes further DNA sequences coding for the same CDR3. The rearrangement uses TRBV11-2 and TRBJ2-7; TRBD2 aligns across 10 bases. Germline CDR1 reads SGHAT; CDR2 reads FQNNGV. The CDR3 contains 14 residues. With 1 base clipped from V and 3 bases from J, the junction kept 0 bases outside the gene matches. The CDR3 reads CASSLGTSGYEQYF. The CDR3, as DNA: TGTGCCAGCAGCTTAGGGACTAGCGGCTACGAGCAGTACTTC.

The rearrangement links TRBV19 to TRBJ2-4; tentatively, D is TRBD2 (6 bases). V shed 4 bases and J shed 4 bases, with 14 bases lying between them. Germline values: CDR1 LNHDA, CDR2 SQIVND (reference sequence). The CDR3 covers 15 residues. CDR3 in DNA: TGTGCCAGTAGTACGGTGGGTAGCGGTAAAAACATTCAGTACTTC. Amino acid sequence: CASSTVGSGKNIQYF.

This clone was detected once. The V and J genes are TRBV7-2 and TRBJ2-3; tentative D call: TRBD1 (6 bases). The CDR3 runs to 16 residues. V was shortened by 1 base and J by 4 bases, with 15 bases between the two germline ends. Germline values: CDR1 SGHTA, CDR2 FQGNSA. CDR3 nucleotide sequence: TGTGCCAGCAGCTTAGTCCCCAGGGGTCTATCAGATACGCAGTATTTT. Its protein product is CASSLVPRGLSDTQYF.